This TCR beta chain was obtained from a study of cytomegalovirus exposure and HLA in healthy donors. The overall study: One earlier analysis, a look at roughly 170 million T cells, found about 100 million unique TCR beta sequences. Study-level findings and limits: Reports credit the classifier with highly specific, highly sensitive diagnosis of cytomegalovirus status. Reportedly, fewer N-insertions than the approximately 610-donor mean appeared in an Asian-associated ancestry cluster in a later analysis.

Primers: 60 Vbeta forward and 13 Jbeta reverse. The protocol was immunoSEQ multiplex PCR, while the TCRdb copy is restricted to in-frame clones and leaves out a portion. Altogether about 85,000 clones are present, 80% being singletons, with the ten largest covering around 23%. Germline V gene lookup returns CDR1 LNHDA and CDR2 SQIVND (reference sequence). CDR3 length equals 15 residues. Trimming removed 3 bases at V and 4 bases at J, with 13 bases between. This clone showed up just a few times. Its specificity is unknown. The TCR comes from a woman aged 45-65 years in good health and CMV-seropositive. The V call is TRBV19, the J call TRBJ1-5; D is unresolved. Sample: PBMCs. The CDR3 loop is CASSIGDGLNQPQHF. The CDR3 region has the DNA TGTGCCAGTAGTATCGGGGATGGACTGAATCAGCCCCAGCATTTT.